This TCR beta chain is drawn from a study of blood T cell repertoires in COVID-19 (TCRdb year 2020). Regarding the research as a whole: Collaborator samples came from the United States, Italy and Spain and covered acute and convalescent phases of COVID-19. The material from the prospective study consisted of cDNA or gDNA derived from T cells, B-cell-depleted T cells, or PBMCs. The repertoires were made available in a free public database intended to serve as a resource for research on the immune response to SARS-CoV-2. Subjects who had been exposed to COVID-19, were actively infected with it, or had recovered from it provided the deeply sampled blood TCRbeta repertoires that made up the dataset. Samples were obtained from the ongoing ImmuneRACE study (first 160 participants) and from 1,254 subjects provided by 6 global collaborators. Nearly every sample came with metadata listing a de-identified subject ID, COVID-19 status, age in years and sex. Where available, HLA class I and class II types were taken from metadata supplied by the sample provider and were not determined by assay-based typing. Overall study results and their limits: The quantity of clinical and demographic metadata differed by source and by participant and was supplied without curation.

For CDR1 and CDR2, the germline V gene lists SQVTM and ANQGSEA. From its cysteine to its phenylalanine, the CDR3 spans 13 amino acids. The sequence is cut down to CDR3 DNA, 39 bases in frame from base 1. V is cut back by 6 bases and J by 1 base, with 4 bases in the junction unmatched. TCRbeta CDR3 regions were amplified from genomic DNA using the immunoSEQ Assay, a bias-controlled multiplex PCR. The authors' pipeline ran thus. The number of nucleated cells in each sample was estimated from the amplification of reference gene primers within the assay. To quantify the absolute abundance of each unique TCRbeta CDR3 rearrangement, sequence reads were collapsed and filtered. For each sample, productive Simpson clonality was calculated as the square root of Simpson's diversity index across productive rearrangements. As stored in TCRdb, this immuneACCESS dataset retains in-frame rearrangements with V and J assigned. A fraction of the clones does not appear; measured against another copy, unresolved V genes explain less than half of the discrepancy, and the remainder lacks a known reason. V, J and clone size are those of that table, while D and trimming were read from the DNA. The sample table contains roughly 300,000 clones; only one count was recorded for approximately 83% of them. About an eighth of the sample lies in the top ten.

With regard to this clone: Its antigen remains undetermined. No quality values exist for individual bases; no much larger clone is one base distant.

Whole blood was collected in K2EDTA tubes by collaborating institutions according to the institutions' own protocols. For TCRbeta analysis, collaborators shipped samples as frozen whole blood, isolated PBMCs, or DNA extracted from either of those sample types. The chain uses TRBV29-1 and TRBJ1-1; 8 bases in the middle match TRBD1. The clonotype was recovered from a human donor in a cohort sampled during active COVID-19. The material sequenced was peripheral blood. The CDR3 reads CSVTGDWNTEAFF. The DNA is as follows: TGCAGCGTGACAGGGGACTGGAACACTGAAGCTTTCTTT.